This T cell receptor (beta chain) was captured by sequencing in a study of T cell responses to AZD1222 COVID-19 vaccine. General observations from the study: Across the whole spike, CD4 TCRs peaked at regions 160-218 and 743-854. Among the donors, most were white British and more were female, and clonal diversity was possibly underestimated. Every sample of the repertoires postdated the peak T cell response.

Notes on this clone: Its target is not known.

Germline V gene data show CDR1 as SQVTM and CDR2 as ANQGSEA. The CDR3 length is 10 residues. V lost 7 bases and J 9 bases, leaving 10 bases between the germline ends. Assay: immunoSEQ multiplex PCR; the TCRdb copy retains only in-frame clones and omits some. This sample has 150,000 or so clones, with around 91% found just once. The receptor was isolated from an adult who received the AZD1222 COVID-19 vaccine. This specimen was peripheral blood, taken 28 days after the second AZD1222 dose. This chain uses TRBV29-1 with TRBJ2-1; D is unclear. For the CDR3, the DNA is TGCAGCGCCTATATAGGTGAGCAGTTCTTC. This codes for CSAYIGEQFF.